The 16 T cell receptor beta chains below were found in one sample sequenced in a study of blood T cell repertoires in COVID-19. The method was immunoSEQ multiplex PCR; TCRdb's version includes in-frame clones alone and lacks a portion of them. This sample has about 400,000 clones, with approximately 91% found just once. The sequenced material came from PBMCs or T cells enriched from blood (not recorded which). The receptor source for this set is a woman in her thirties or forties with acute COVID-19.

V usage is TRBV18 and J usage is TRBJ2-7; TRBD1 agrees at 8 bases. This CDR3 has 16 amino acids. The junction had 7 bases not matched to a gene; V was cut back by 1 base and J by 2 bases. Germline V gene lookup returns CDR1 KGHSH and CDR2 LQKENI. The CDR3 DNA is TGTGCCAGCTCACCACAACACCCGGGACAGGCCTACGAGCAGTACTTC. Encoded protein: CASSPQHPGQAYEQYF.

This chain joins TRBV6-5 and TRBJ1-3; 9 nucleotides match TRBD1. Germline V gives CDR1 MNHEY, CDR2 SVGAGI. V was clipped by 6 bases and J by 6 bases; unmatched bases: 6. The CDR3 runs to 14 residues. CDR3 region: CASRGQGHENTIYF. The CDR3 bases are TGTGCCAGCAGGGGACAGGGTCATGAAAACACCATATATTTT.

This clone showed up just once. V and J are TRBV7-9 and TRBJ1-2; weak D call: TRBD1 (5 bases). V was cut by 1 base and J by 3 bases, with 6 bases left in between. Germline V gives CDR1 SEHNR, CDR2 FQNEAQ (reference sequence). This CDR3 region has 13 residues. The CDR3 reads CASSLGGDYGYTF. CDR3 nucleotide sequence: TGTGCCAGCAGCTTAGGGGGCGACTATGGCTACACCTTC.

The V gene is TRBV29-1, the J gene TRBJ1-1; D is possibly TRBD1 (6 bases). V lost 5 bases to trimming and J lost 3 bases, with 10 bases between them. In germline, CDR1 is SQVTM, CDR2 ANQGSEA. This CDR3 is built from 12 residues. The CDR3: CSVFDRHTEAFF. The CDR3 nucleotides read TGCAGCGTTTTTGACAGGCACACTGAAGCTTTCTTT.

This clone has just one count. V usage is TRBV19 and J usage is TRBJ1-4; 7 nucleotides align to TRBD1. CDR3 size: 14 residues. Germline V gives CDR1 LNHDA, CDR2 SQIVND (reference sequence). The junction had 8 bases not matched to a gene; V was cut back by 5 bases and J by 8 bases. The CDR3 spells CASSSTGVAEKLFF. For the CDR3, the DNA is TGTGCCAGTAGTTCAACAGGGGTGGCGGAAAAACTGTTTTTT.

The V call is TRBV24-1, the J call TRBJ1-2, with D uncertain. V lost 4 bases and J 8 bases, leaving 10 bases between the germline ends. CDR3 length: 12 residues. Germline V gene data show CDR1 as KGHDR and CDR2 as SFDVKD. The CDR3 is CATSDPGWGYTF. The CDR3, as DNA: TGTGCCACCAGTGACCCAGGATGGGGCTACACCTTC.

V gene TRBV2 combines with J gene TRBJ1-6; no definite D call. Trimming pared 6 bases from V and 4 bases from J, leaving 7 bases between. From germline, CDR1 is SNHLY and CDR2 FYNNEI. The CDR3 contains 13 residues. CDR3 sequence: CASRLRYNSPLHF. The CDR3 DNA is TGTGCCAGCAGGTTACGGTATAATTCACCCCTCCACTTT.

The V call is TRBV6-1, the J call TRBJ2-7; the D is unclear. This CDR3 has 13 amino acids. V shed 3 bases and J shed 0 bases, with 6 bases lying between them. Germline V gene data show CDR1 as MNHNS and CDR2 as SASEGT. The CDR3 sequence is CASSDRLSYEQYF. CDR3 sequence (DNA): TGTGCCAGCAGTGACAGACTCTCCTACGAGCAGTACTTC.

About this clone: Other DNA sequences from this sample encode an identical CDR3 as well. The chain is built from TRBV5-1 and TRBJ2-6; the D gene is possibly TRBD1 (5 bases). Trimming took 4 bases from V and 0 from J, leaving 8 bases between them. CDR3 size: 15 residues. Germline V lookup: CDR1 SGHRS, CDR2 YFSETQ. The CDR3 loop is CASSPQGSGANVLTF. DNA for the CDR3: TGCGCCAGCAGCCCGCAGGGCTCTGGGGCCAACGTCCTGACTTTC.

The chain joins TRBV7-9 to TRBJ1-4; 8 positions agree with TRBD1. In germline, CDR1 is SEHNR, CDR2 FQNEAQ (reference sequence). After removal of 5 bases from V and 7 bases from J, the junction contained 9 bases not matched to a gene. CDR3 length: 15 residues. DNA of the CDR3: TGTGCCAGCAGCCCGTGGACAGGGTTGCGTGAAAAACTGTTTTTT. Translation: CASSPWTGLREKLFF. Looking up the rest from reference TRBV7-9 and TRBJ1-4 gives the full variable domain: DTGVSQNPRHKITKRGQNVTFRCDPISEHNRLYWYRQTLGQGPEFLTYFQNEAQLEKSRLLSDRFSAERPKGSFSTLEIQRTEQGDSAMYLCASSPWTGLREKLFFGSGTQLSVL.

This clone came up once. V and J are TRBV9 and TRBJ2-1; 8 nucleotides line up with TRBD1. Germline CDR1 and CDR2: SGDLS and YYNGEE. The J segment lost 2 bases and the V segment lost 3 bases, leaving 16 bases of the junction unmatched. There are 19 residues in the CDR3. This chain's CDR3 is CASSGGAGQGLFPYNEQFF. The DNA for the CDR3 is TGTGCCAGCAGCGGAGGAGCCGGACAGGGCCTTTTTCCCTACAATGAGCAGTTCTTC. Together with reference TRBV9 and TRBJ2-1, the CDR3 gives the full variable domain: DSGVTQTPKHLITATGQRVTLRCSPRSGDLSVYWYQQSLDQGLQFLIQYYNGEERAKGNILERFSAQQFPDLHSELNLSSLELGDSALYFCASSGGAGQGLFPYNEQFFGPGTRLTVL.

The genes are TRBV3-1 (or the pseudogene TRBV3-2) and TRBJ1-1, with 7 bases fitting TRBD1. The ends lost 4 bases at V and 8 bases at J; junction bases unmatched: 4. This CDR3 is 12 amino acids long. Germline CDR1 is LGHDT and CDR2 is YNNKEL (reference sequence). In DNA form, the CDR3 reads TGTGCCAGCAGCCTACGCAGGGGGGAAGCTTTCTTT. This sequence encodes CASSLRRGEAFF.

The chain couples TRBV7-9 to TRBJ1-2, with D possibly matching TRBD1 (6 bases). The V gene lost 0 bases and the J gene lost 7 bases, with 15 bases spanning the gap. There are 15 residues in the CDR3. Germline V gene sequence: CDR1 SEHNR, CDR2 FQNEAQ (reference sequence). The CDR3 reads CASSLATGPARGYTF. The CDR3 nucleotides read TGTGCCAGCAGCTTAGCAACAGGGCCCGCTCGTGGCTACACCTTC.

The gene calls are TRBV4-1 and TRBJ2-7, with TRBD1 identical over 11 bases. Germline CDR1 is MGHRA and CDR2 is YSYEKL. V gave up 4 bases and J gave up 3 bases; unmatched junction bases: 5. The CDR3 spans 15 residues. The CDR3 spells CASSPGQGVYYEQYF. CDR3 DNA sequence: TGCGCCAGCAGCCCGGGACAGGGGGTTTACTACGAGCAGTACTTC.

This chain links TRBV19 with TRBJ1-5; maybe TRBD1 (5 bases). V was clipped by 8 bases and J by 2 bases, with 19 bases between them. This CDR3 has 16 residues. Germline loops: CDR1 LNHDA, CDR2 SQIVND (reference sequence). The CDR3 DNA follows: TGTGCCAGTCGGGGGGGTCAGGGAGGTGGCAATCAGCCCCAGCATTTT. Amino acids: CASRGGQGGGNQPQHF.

V gene TRBV19 combines with J gene TRBJ1-3, with D possibly matching TRBD1 (6 bases). There are 14 residues in the CDR3. V was shortened by 6 bases and J by 2 bases, with 11 bases between the two germline ends. Per germline, CDR1 LNHDA and CDR2 SQIVND (reference sequence). CDR3 bases: TGTGCCAGTAGAGAAACAGGGCCTGGAAACACCATATATTTT. Translated: CASRETGPGNTIYF.